A single sample gave rise to the 18 T cell receptor beta chains below, sequenced in a study of shared clonotypes between healthy human individuals. Clones were read by immunoSEQ multiplex PCR, and TCRdb kept only the in-frame ones, dropping some. The sample includes 2 million or so clones, approximately 95% seen only once; the top ten take under 0.15%. Input material: naive CD4+ T cells sorted from blood. Subset noted: CD45RA+ positively selected. Receptor source: a man aged 18 to 30 in good health.

On this clone: This may be a read error: a much more frequent sequence differs by one nucleotide. Other DNA sequences within the sample encode an identical CDR3. V gene TRBV5-1 combines with J gene TRBJ2-7, with no clear D. This CDR3 contains 12 residues. V was cut by 3 bases and J by 1 base, with 5 bases left in between. CDR1 and CDR2 (germline): SGHRS, YFSETQ. The DNA of the CDR3 is TGCGCCAGCAGCTCCGGGTCCTACGAGCAGTACTTC. It codes for CASSSGSYEQYF.

J is TRBJ2-7 and V is TRBV2, with 7 bases lining up with TRBD1. J was trimmed by 3 bases and V by 5 bases; bases with no gene match: 4. Germline V gives CDR1 SNHLY, CDR2 FYNNEI. CDR3 length: 13 residues. For the CDR3, the DNA is TGTGCCAGCAGTACGGGACAGAACTACGAGCAGTACTTC. Its protein is CASSTGQNYEQYF. The variable domain in full, with the rest retrieved from reference TRBV2 and TRBJ2-7, is EPEVTQTPSHQVTQMGQEVILRCVPISNHLYFYWYRQILGQKVEFLVSFYNNEISEKSEIFDDQFSVERPDGSNFTLKIRSTKLEDSAMYFCASSTGQNYEQYFGPGTRLTVT.

This sequence joins TRBV5-1 and TRBJ1-1, with a weak D call TRBD1 (6 bases). This CDR3 contains 17 residues. CDR1 and CDR2 (germline): SGHRS, YFSETQ. Trimming cost V 0 bases and J 0 bases, with 15 bases left between them. CDR3 in amino acids: CASSLELVQGLNTEAFF. In DNA, the CDR3 is TGCGCCAGCAGCTTGGAACTGGTCCAGGGGCTGAACACTGAAGCTTTCTTT.

This clone was observed a single time. The V gene is TRBV6-1, the J gene TRBJ1-6; maybe TRBD1 (5 bases). CDR3 length: 16 amino acids. V was cut by 5 bases and J by 0 bases, with 11 bases left in between. From germline, CDR1 is MNHNS and CDR2 SASEGT. The DNA for the CDR3 is TGTGCCAGCAGTAAAGACAGAGACTCCTATAATTCACCCCTCCACTTT. It encodes CASSKDRDSYNSPLHF.

The chain links TRBV30 to TRBJ1-4, with D uncertain. V shed 2 bases and J shed 8 bases, with 12 bases lying between them. The length of the CDR3 is 13 residues. Germline lookup yields CDR1 GTSNPN and CDR2 SVGIG (reference sequence). For the CDR3, the DNA is TGTGCCTGGAGTAGCGACGGACGGGAAAAACTGTTTTTT. This translates into CAWSSDGREKLFF.

The rearrangement uses TRBV5-6 and TRBJ1-5; D is ambiguous. Trimming left V 4 bases short and J 4 bases short, with 15 bases between. In germline, CDR1 is SGHDT, CDR2 YYEEEE. This CDR3 spans 15 amino acids. The CDR3 loop reads CASSSTGDGNQPQHF. Written as DNA, the CDR3 is TGTGCCAGCAGCAGCACCGGGGATGGGAATCAGCCCCAGCATTTT.

To note about this clone: Other DNA sequences in the same sample also yield this CDR3. The chain combines TRBV6-5 with TRBJ2-7; 8 nucleotides agree with TRBD1. J gave up 3 bases and V 6 bases, and 7 bases lay outside the gene matches. The CDR3 loop spans 14 amino acids. Germline assignment: CDR1 MNHEY and CDR2 SVGAGI. Here the CDR3 DNA reads TGTGCCAGCAGCCGGGGGACAGGCGACTACGAGCAGTACTTC. Protein: CASSRGTGDYEQYF.

The CDR3 sequence: CASSPPGQGRSGELFF. CDR3 coding DNA: TGTGCCAGCAGCCCCCCGGGACAGGGCCGGTCCGGGGAGCTGTTTTTT. The chain recombines TRBV28 with TRBJ2-2; 9 bases align to TRBD1. Germline V gene sequence: CDR1 MDHEN, CDR2 SYDVKM. The V gene end was trimmed by 6 bases and the J gene end by 6 bases; junction bases not matched to a gene: 11. This CDR3 is built from 16 residues.

A single count supports this clone. The chain carries TRBV7-2 and TRBJ2-3; D may match TRBD1 or TRBD2 (5 bases each). This CDR3 is 16 amino acids long. The germline CDR1 and CDR2 sequences are SGHTA and FQGNSA. The ends were cut back, 5 bases at V and 2 bases at J, with 17 bases in the middle. CDR3 nucleotides: TGTGCCAGCAGCCCTACTCCAGGGACCTTCACAGATACGCAGTATTTT. This gives the protein CASSPTPGTFTDTQYF.

This chain connects TRBV19 to TRBJ2-1; 12 nucleotides line up with TRBD1. Trimming at V came to 8 bases and at J to 7 bases, leaving 18 bases not matched to a gene. This CDR3 region has 18 residues. Per the germline V gene, CDR1 is LNHDA and CDR2 is SQIVND (reference sequence). The CDR3 bases are TGTGCCAGTGGCCGGGACAGGGGGCCGGCGGGAGTAAAGAATGAGCAGTTCTTC. This gives the protein CASGRDRGPAGVKNEQFF.

This sequence joins TRBV18 and TRBJ2-1; TRBD2 aligns across 10 bases. The length of the CDR3 is 17 residues. In germline, CDR1 is KGHSH, CDR2 LQKENI. J gave up 6 bases and V 1 base, and 9 bases lay outside the gene matches. CDR3 DNA sequence: TGTGCCAGCTCACCACAGCCTAGCGGGAGTTCAGGCAATGAGCAGTTCTTC. Its translation: CASSPQPSGSSGNEQFF.

The CDR3 sequence is CASSQGSDWGNRLFF. For the CDR3, the DNA is TGCGCCAGCAGCCAAGGAAGTGATTGGGGAAACCGACTGTTTTTT. This chain links TRBV4-1 with TRBJ1-4; D is uncertain. CDR1 and CDR2 from the germline V gene are MGHRA and YSYEKL. The CDR3 sequence is 15 residues long. V was clipped by 1 base and J by 13 bases, with 19 bases between them.

V is TRBV6-1 and J is TRBJ2-3; D is undetermined. CDR1 is MNHNS and CDR2 is SASEGT in the germline V gene. Trimming removed 8 bases at V and 0 bases at J, with 15 bases between. CDR3 length equals 15 residues. DNA of the CDR3: TGTGCCAGCTCACCAAGCCCCCTTAGCACAGATACGCAGTATTTT. Its protein product is CASSPSPLSTDTQYF.

A remark on this clone: This sample also contains other DNA sequences that code for the same CDR3. The chain has TRBV6-5 and TRBJ1-1; D is ambiguous. Germline CDR1 reads MNHEY; CDR2 reads SVGAGI. Trimming took 9 bases from V and 1 from J, leaving 12 bases between them. CDR3 length equals 13 residues. CDR3 residues: CASRRTGNTEAFF. CDR3 coding DNA: TGTGCCAGTCGGAGGACGGGGAACACTGAAGCTTTCTTT.

V is TRBV28 and J is TRBJ1-3, with a weak D call TRBD1 (6 bases). CDR3 length equals 14 residues. The V gene lost 5 bases and the J gene lost 4 bases, with 12 bases spanning the gap. Per germline, CDR1 MDHEN and CDR2 SYDVKM. The CDR3 nucleotides read TGTGCCAGCAGTGAAAGGGGGTTCGGAAACACCATATATTTT. It is translated as CASSERGFGNTIYF.

The V call is TRBV7-2, the J call TRBJ2-1, with TRBD2 identical over 10 bases. The germline V gene has CDR1 SGHTA and CDR2 FQGNSA. This CDR3 contains 14 residues. The J segment lost 8 bases and the V segment lost 5 bases, leaving 6 bases of the junction unmatched. The CDR3 here is CASSPGLAVDEQFF. The CDR3 coding sequence is TGTGCCAGCAGCCCCGGACTAGCGGTTGATGAGCAGTTCTTC.

Points on this clone: This CDR3 is also generated by other DNA sequences in the sample. The chain employs TRBV18 and TRBJ2-3; D gene uncertain. Germline V lookup: CDR1 KGHSH, CDR2 LQKENI. This CDR3 is built from 13 residues. Trimming took 3 bases from V and 6 from J, leaving 10 bases between them. DNA of the CDR3: TGTGCCAGCTCACCGGGGTTGGCGGATACGCAGTATTTT. It is translated as CASSPGLADTQYF. The complete variable domain, with remaining parts taken from reference TRBV18 and TRBJ2-3, reads NAGVMQNPRHLVRRRGQEARLRCSPMKGHSHVYWYRQLPEEGLKFMVYLQKENIIDESGMPKERFSAEFPKEGPSILRIQQVVRGDSAAYFCASSPGLADTQYFGPGTRLTVL.

V gene TRBV28 combines with J gene TRBJ2-6; D unresolved. The V gene's germline CDR1 is MDHEN and CDR2 SYDVKM. The CDR3 totals 15 residues. Trimming took off 7 bases at V and 4 bases at J, with 14 bases between the two ends. The CDR3, as DNA: TGTGCCAGCAACGGAGTAAACTACGGGGCCAACGTCCTGACTTTC. This gives the protein CASNGVNYGANVLTF.